This TCR beta chain appears in the sequencing data of a study of PD-1 blockade in classical Hodgkin lymphoma (dated by TCRdb to 2019 to 2021). In terms of the full investigation: Nivolumab dosing was 3 mg/kg intravenously every 2 weeks, continuing until either disease progression or unacceptable toxicity. To define a peripheral blood immune signature of response to PD-1 blockade in classical Hodgkin lymphoma, the study combined TCR beta sequencing with CyTOF.

As concerns this clone: The specificity of this receptor is unknown. The input lacks base qualities; no much larger clone sits a single base away.

Genomic DNA was extracted with the Qiagen DNeasy kit from unsorted PBMCs and from negatively selected CD4+ and CD8+ fractions. Amplification of TCR beta CDR3 regions was done by immunoSEQ multiplex PCR with primers that anneal to V and J segments. A synthetic immune receptor repertoire was used to minimize amplification bias, and any residual bias was removed computationally once sequencing was done. The study's own analysis went as follows. Repertoire diversity was quantified as the Shannon entropy index using custom Python scripts. The unsorted, CD4+ and CD8+ repertoires were each analyzed separately, with the exception of combined analyses, where CD4+ and CD8+ sequences were merged in silico. Clonal expansion was defined as at least a 2-fold frequency increase after treatment relative to C1D1, with a pseudocount of 0.5 for undetected baseline clones. Clones with 0 or 1 copy at C1D1 were defined as singleton clones, while clones with 2 or more copies were defined as non-singleton clones. Clones expanded in unsorted samples were assigned a CD4+, CD8+ or unknown annotation through matching of protein sequences in sorted samples from the same patient. Wilcoxon tests were applied to paired samples to test diversity changes from C1D1 to C4D1. The table comes from immuneACCESS by way of TCRdb, which keeps in-frame sequences with V and J called. Part of the clones is missing from these tables; in studies checked, under half for an unresolved V gene and the rest for unknown reasons. V and J calls and clone size are as listed in that table; D and trimming were resolved from the DNA. The sample records around 96,000 clones, roughly 88% of which are singletons. The ten largest clones add up to about 12% of the sample.

Inclusive of the bounding cysteine and phenylalanine, the CDR3 is 15 residues long. Here the CDR3 DNA is all that survives: 45 bases in frame from base 1. CDR1 and CDR2 were assigned from the germline V gene (reference sequence) as MNHNY and SVGAGI. Unmatched junction bases come to 11, with V trimmed by 6 bases and J by 4 bases. What the authors observed across the whole study: Lower diversity was seen in patients whose nivolumab began less than 1 year after ASCT, and these patients were left out of later analyses so that immune reconstitution would not confound the results. Trial patients achieving complete response had baseline diversity similar to newly diagnosed patients, whereas partial responders and progressors had significantly lower diversity. By C4D1, a significant rise was seen in CD4+ TCR diversity but not in CD8+ TCR diversity (p=0.0027 vs p=0.16), and the rise was most apparent among complete responders (p=0.02). The study was limited to a single clinical trial cohort, and causes of repertoire differences, possibly disease activity or prior therapy, remained undefined. Baseline TCR diversity was reported to be lower in newly diagnosed patients than in healthy donors and to be lower still in relapsed/refractory patients.

The sample's time point label, in plain terms: cycle 1 day 1 (C1D1), immediately before nivolumab initiation. Every trial patient had relapsed after autologous stem cell transplantation, and cohorts A, B and C differed in prior brentuximab vedotin exposure. A total of approximately 51 patients with relapsed/refractory classical Hodgkin lymphoma made up the trial cohort, and each patient's best overall response was complete response, partial response or progressive disease. In the multi-cohort phase II CheckMate 205 trial, trial patients received single-agent nivolumab. An independent review committee assessed best overall response using the 2007 International Working Group response criteria. Trial PBMCs were obtained immediately prior to nivolumab initiation (C1D1) and on therapy at cycle 2 day 1 and cycle 4 day 1. Peripheral blood was collected in 8 mL Vacutainer Cell Preparation Tubes, from which PBMCs were isolated by centrifugation and then cryopreserved.

The V gene is TRBV6-6 and the J gene is TRBJ1-1; TRBD1 fits 7 bases in the junction. This receptor was taken from a human donor with classical Hodgkin lymphoma. Here the sequenced sample was peripheral blood mononuclear cells (PBMCs), taken at baseline. At the DNA level, the sequence is TGTGCCAGCAGCTCCCCCCAGGGGGTGCCCACTGAAGCTTTCTTT. Its product reads: CASSSPQGVPTEAFF.